The 19 T cell receptor beta chains reported below all come from one sample, sequenced in a study of Graves' ophthalmopathy and Graves' hyperthyroidism. CDR3 regions of TCR beta were amplified from RNA transcripts. An initial RT-PCR round employing HTBI primers preceded a second-round multiplex PCR. Using its own MiXCR run on the multiplex PCR reads, TCRdb lists one record per CDR3 protein. This table has about 1.2 million distinct CDR3 sequences, 36% appearing once. Source material: peripheral blood or thyroid tissue (not recorded which). The receptors were sampled from an adult man with Graves' hyperthyroidism.

The V call is TRBV7-6, the J call TRBJ2-5; D may be TRBD1 (8 bases). V lost 5 bases to trimming and J lost 1 base, with 23 bases between them. The CDR3 is 18 amino acids. Per germline, CDR1 SGHVS and CDR2 FNYEAQ. As DNA, the CDR3 is TGTGCCAGCAGCCCACAGGGGGGGGGGCCACCAGTCCAAGAGACCCAGTACTTC. Its protein product is CASSPQGGGPPVQETQYF.

The genes are TRBV29-1 and TRBJ2-7; maybe TRBD2 (5 bases). The CDR3 has 12 residues. The V gene's germline CDR1 is SQVTM and CDR2 ANQGSEA. V lost 4 bases, J lost 1 base, and 8 bases lay in between. CDR3 in DNA: TGCAGCGTTGTTCCGGGGTCCTACGAGCAGTACTTC. This encodes CSVVPGSYEQYF.

The chain carries TRBV10-3 and TRBJ1-3; TRBD1 is a possible D gene (6 bases). The CDR3 loop spans 12 amino acids. Trimming removed 4 bases from V and 7 bases from J, with 8 bases in between. The V gene's germline CDR1 is ENHRY and CDR2 SYGVKD. The CDR3 DNA reads as TGTGCCATCAGTGGGGACATGAACACCATATATTTT. Translation: CAISGDMNTIYF.

The gene calls are TRBV6-2 or TRBV6-3 and TRBJ2-7; 10 bases line up with TRBD2. The CDR3 extends over 16 amino acids. After removal of 0 bases from V and 3 bases from J, the junction contained 5 bases not matched to a gene. The germline V gene has CDR1 MNHEY and CDR2 SVGEGT. The CDR3 protein is CASSYSTSGRDYEQYF. CDR3 nucleotide sequence: TGTGCCAGCAGTTACTCGACTAGCGGGCGGGACTACGAGCAGTACTTC.

The CDR3 loop reads CASTGGVATEAFF. The DNA for the CDR3 is TGTGCCAGCACCGGAGGGGTGGCGACTGAAGCTTTCTTT. The J gene is TRBJ1-1, the V gene TRBV2; a weak D match, TRBD1 (5 bases). Per the germline V gene, CDR1 is SNHLY and CDR2 is FYNNEI. V was clipped by 7 bases and J by 5 bases, with 14 bases between them. The CDR3 consists of 13 residues. The whole variable domain, remainder taken from reference TRBV2 and TRBJ1-1, is EPEVTQTPSHQVTQMGQEVILRCVPISNHLYFYWYRQILGQKVEFLVSFYNNEISEKSEIFDDQFSVERPDGSNFTLKIRSTKLEDSAMYFCASTGGVATEAFFGQGTRLTVV.

The chain carries TRBV7-8 and TRBJ1-6, with unresolved D. Deletions cut 2 bases from V and 7 bases from J, with 15 bases between. The CDR3 consists of 16 residues. Germline CDR1 SGHVS, CDR2 FQNEAQ. The CDR3 nucleotides read TGTGCCAGCAGCTTAATGGTCTCCCGGCTCAATTCACCCCTCCACTTT. Translation gives CASSLMVSRLNSPLHF.

On this clonotype itself: Since a much larger clone is just one base distant, this may be a read error. V gene TRBV20-1 combines with J gene TRBJ1-1; D remains unclear. The length of the CDR3 is 13 residues. V was shortened by 1 base and J by 1 base, with 7 bases between the two germline ends. Per germline, CDR1 DFQATT and CDR2 SNEGSKA (reference sequence). The CDR3 nucleotides are TGCAGTGCTAGAGGGACCAAGAACACTGAAGCTTTCTTT. Translated, it gives CSARGTKNTEAFF.

The chain has TRBV6-2 or TRBV6-3 and TRBJ1-1, with 8 nucleotides matching TRBD1. CDR3 length: 13 residues. Germline trimming cut 11 bases from V and 4 bases from J; bases unmatched to any gene: 9. In germline, CDR1 is MNHEY, CDR2 SVGEGT. The CDR3 here is CAQDRDWGTEAFF. The CDR3 bases are TGTGCCCAGGACAGGGATTGGGGCACTGAAGCTTTCTTT.

The V call is TRBV9, the J call TRBJ2-7, with TRBD1 matching over 8 bases. J gave up 6 bases and V 3 bases, and 17 bases lay outside the gene matches. Germline CDR1 and CDR2: SGDLS and YYNGEE. The CDR3 consists of 17 residues. This CDR3 reads CASSAAGGYGGGREQYF. The DNA for the CDR3 is TGTGCCAGCAGCGCCGCAGGGGGCTACGGTGGGGGTCGCGAGCAGTACTTC.

V gene TRBV19 combines with J gene TRBJ2-7, with TRBD1 as a possible D gene (5 bases). Trimming took 2 bases from V and 1 from J, leaving 12 bases between them. The germline gives CDR1 LNHDA, CDR2 SQIVND (reference sequence). This CDR3 spans 15 amino acids. The CDR3 bases are TGTGCCAGTAGTATAAGGCAGGGAAGGTCCTACGAGCAGTACTTC. The encoded protein is CASSIRQGRSYEQYF. The variable domain in full, completed from reference TRBV19 and TRBJ2-7, reads DGGITQSPKYLFRKEGQNVTLSCEQNLNHDAMYWYRQDPGQGLRLIYYSQIVNDFQKGDIAEGYSVSREKKESFPLTVTSAQKNPTAFYLCASSIRQGRSYEQYFGPGTRLTVT.

This clonotype has at least ten counts. The V call is TRBV2, the J call TRBJ1-5, with 7 bases that match TRBD1. The ends lost 8 bases at V and 6 bases at J; junction bases unmatched: 10. Per germline, CDR1 SNHLY and CDR2 FYNNEI. The CDR3 sequence is 14 residues long. The CDR3 protein is CASLDRAGSQPQHF. The CDR3 bases are TGTGCCAGCTTAGACAGGGCTGGTAGTCAGCCCCAGCATTTT. The whole variable domain, remainder taken from reference TRBV2 and TRBJ1-5, is EPEVTQTPSHQVTQMGQEVILRCVPISNHLYFYWYRQILGQKVEFLVSFYNNEISEKSEIFDDQFSVERPDGSNFTLKIRSTKLEDSAMYFCASLDRAGSQPQHFGDGTRLSIL.

This clonotype came up many times. The chain recombines TRBV10-3 with TRBJ1-2; the D is unclear. The CDR3 consists of 12 residues. V was pared by 4 bases and J by 2 bases, with 5 bases between. Germline CDR1 ENHRY, CDR2 SYGVKD. As DNA, the CDR3 is TGTGCCATCAGTGGCGGGAACTATGGCTACACCTTC. Translating gives CAISGGNYGYTF.

This clonotype has a handful of counts. The V and J genes are TRBV10-3 and TRBJ2-7; TRBD1 matches at 9 bases. Germline loops: CDR1 ENHRY, CDR2 SYGVKD. The CDR3 sequence is 15 residues long. The ends lost 10 bases at V and 4 bases at J; junction bases unmatched: 14. CDR3 loop: CASRPDRGTWYEQYF. CDR3 DNA: TGTGCCAGCAGACCCGACAGGGGGACCTGGTACGAGCAGTACTTC.

Remarks on this clonotype: It is unclear where the CDR3 begins or ends on the DNA, so no DNA is shown, and the CDR3 is as TCRdb lists it. The rearrangement links TRBV25-1 to TRBJ1-5; TRBD1, the table's D call, was not compared with the DNA. Germline CDR1 MGHDK, CDR2 SYGVNS. The CDR3 is 24 residues long, counting both termini. This CDR3 reads CASSEFPGRDRYNEQFFGPGHQHF.

This clonotype occurred a few times. The J gene is TRBJ1-5, the V gene TRBV6-4, with unresolved D. V was clipped by 3 bases and J by 0 bases, with 6 bases between them. This CDR3 comprises 14 residues. Germline assignment: CDR1 MRHNA and CDR2 SNTAGT. CDR3 residues: CASSEQYSNQPQHF. CDR3 DNA: TGTGCCAGCAGTGAACAATATAGCAATCAGCCCCAGCATTTT.

In its sample, this clonotype was seen once. The chain employs TRBV29-1 and TRBJ2-2; the D call may be TRBD1 or TRBD2 (5 bases each). V gave up 7 bases and J gave up 9 bases, with 15 bases separating them. Germline assignment: CDR1 SQVTM and CDR2 ANQGSEA. The CDR3 runs to 12 residues. CDR3 sequence (DNA): TGCAGCGGGGACCGACCGGATCGGGAGCTGTTTTTT. It encodes CSGDRPDRELFF.

The chain carries TRBV20-1 and TRBJ2-7; TRBD2 matches 11 bases. The CDR3 runs 16 residues. From germline, CDR1 is DFQATT and CDR2 SNEGSKA (reference sequence). Losses at the gene ends were 6 bases for V and 3 bases for J; bases not matched to a gene: 13. The CDR3: CSAETGTSGLLYEQYF. Written as DNA, the CDR3 is TGCAGTGCAGAAACGGGGACTAGCGGTTTACTCTACGAGCAGTACTTC.

As concerns this clonotype: A much bigger clone sits one base away, suggesting this may be a read error. The chain uses TRBV19 and TRBJ2-2; D is unclear. Trimming took off 6 bases at V and 4 bases at J, with 12 bases between the two ends. The length of the CDR3 is 14 residues. The germline V gene encodes CDR1 LNHDA and CDR2 SQIVND (reference sequence). The CDR3 bases are TGTGCCAGTAGAAACGATCGTTCCACCGGGGAGCTGTTTTTT. Its protein product is CASRNDRSTGELFF.

The V gene is TRBV13, the J gene TRBJ2-7; 7 bases are a match to TRBD1. V lost 1 base, J lost 2 bases, and 5 bases stayed unmatched. The CDR3 has 15 amino acids. Germline V gene lookup returns CDR1 PRHDT and CDR2 FYEKMQ (reference sequence). CDR3 coding DNA: TGTGCCAGCAGCTTAGTCGGGACAGCCGCCTACGAGCAGTACTTC. Translated: CASSLVGTAAYEQYF.